A single sample gave rise to the 25 T cell receptor beta chains below, sequenced in a study of blood T cells in healthy people across ages. The second PCR ran roughly 6 to 12 cycles with a sample-barcoded 5' primer and J-beta primers. TCRdb fed the 5' RACE reads into MiXCR, producing one record per CDR3 protein. The sample lists 550,000 to 750,000 distinct CDR3 sequences, 21% occurring once. Sequencing was carried out using blood. The receptors derive from a man aged 65-85 years in good health.

The chain employs TRBV9 and TRBJ2-5; no clear D. The CDR3 contains 15 residues. Trimming stripped 0 bases from V and 1 base from J, with 10 bases between. The germline V gene has CDR1 SGDLS and CDR2 YYNGEE. CDR3: CASSVAPIPQETQYF. The DNA of the CDR3 is TGTGCCAGCAGCGTAGCTCCCATTCCCCAAGAGACCCAGTACTTC.

This clonotype has just a few counts. V usage is TRBV27 and J usage is TRBJ1-6; 7 bases fit TRBD1. The germline V gene has CDR1 MNHEY and CDR2 SMNVEV (reference sequence). The junction had 2 bases not matched to a gene; V was cut back by 7 bases and J by 8 bases. The CDR3 spans 12 residues. The DNA for the CDR3 is TGTGCCAGCAAGGGGGCCTATTCACCCCTCCACTTT. Its translation is CASKGAYSPLHF.

The chain recombines TRBV5-1 with TRBJ2-1, with 8 bases identical to TRBD2. V shed 4 bases and J 9 bases; nucleotides not matched to a gene: 15. In germline, CDR1 is SGHRS, CDR2 YFSETQ. The CDR3 spans 16 residues. CDR3 sequence: CASSVRAGENTGEQFF. The CDR3 coding sequence is TGCGCCAGCAGCGTACGAGCGGGAGAAAATACGGGTGAGCAGTTCTTC.

This rearrangement joins TRBV9 to TRBJ2-1; D tentatively fits TRBD1 or TRBD2 (5 bases each). The V end was cut by 0 bases, the J end by 4 bases, with 11 bases between. The CDR3 is 15 residues long. The germline CDR1 and CDR2 sequences are SGDLS and YYNGEE. The chain's CDR3 is CASSVDGTRYNEQFF. As DNA, the CDR3 is TGTGCCAGCAGCGTAGACGGGACGCGTTACAATGAGCAGTTCTTC.

The chain employs TRBV20-1 and TRBJ1-1, with 12 bases aligning to TRBD1. The CDR3 runs to 15 residues. Germline V CDR1 and CDR2: DFQATT, SNEGSKA (reference sequence). J gave up 1 base and V 2 bases, and 2 bases lay outside the gene matches. CDR3 in DNA: TGCAGTGCTAGAACGGGACAGGGGGCGAACACTGAAGCTTTCTTT. Its protein product is CSARTGQGANTEAFF.

The gene calls are TRBV12-3 or TRBV12-4 and TRBJ2-5; 9 bases map to TRBD1. Matching the DNA end better, TRBJ2-7 makes the J call doubtful. The length of the CDR3 is 14 residues. The CDR3 reads CASSLSGTGFEQYF. The CDR3 nucleotides read TGTGCCAGCAGTCTCTCCGGGACAGGGTTCGAGCAGTACTTC.

The chain couples TRBV6-2 or TRBV6-3 to TRBJ2-1, with D hard to call. Per the germline V gene, CDR1 is MNHEY and CDR2 is SVGEGT. The ends were cut back, 1 base at V and 6 bases at J, with 10 bases in the middle. The CDR3 is made up of 14 amino acids. The CDR3 DNA reads TGTGCCAGCAGTTACTTGGCCAGGCGCAATGAGCAGTTCTTC. Amino acids: CASSYLARRNEQFF.

This clonotype showed up just a few times. The chain joins TRBV3-1 to TRBJ2-1, with 9 nucleotides matching TRBD2. The CDR3 length is 15 residues. Germline loops: CDR1 LGHDT, CDR2 YNNKEL (reference sequence). The V and J ends lost 6 bases and 8 bases, in that order; junction bases with no gene match: 11. In nucleotides, the CDR3 is TGTGCCAGCAGTTATTTAGCGGGAGAGAGCTATGAGCAGTTCTTC. It is translated as CASSYLAGESYEQFF.

This clonotype came up many times. The chain combines TRBV7-9 with TRBJ2-3; 9 bases agree with TRBD2. Per the germline V gene, CDR1 is SEHNR and CDR2 is FQNEAQ (reference sequence). V was clipped by 5 bases and J by 0 bases; unmatched bases: 3. This CDR3 has 15 residues. The CDR3 here is CASSTTSGSTDTQYF. The CDR3 nucleotides read TGTGCCAGCAGCACAACTAGCGGGAGCACAGATACGCAGTATTTT. Full variable domain (missing parts from reference TRBV7-9 and TRBJ2-3): DTGVSQNPRHKITKRGQNVTFRCDPISEHNRLYWYRQTLGQGPEFLTYFQNEAQLEKSRLLSDRFSAERPKGSFSTLEIQRTEQGDSAMYLCASSTTSGSTDTQYFGPGTRLTVL.

The J gene is TRBJ2-5, the V gene TRBV28, with TRBD1 as a possible D gene (5 bases). There are 11 residues in the CDR3. CDR1 and CDR2 (germline): MDHEN, SYDVKM. The V gene lost 7 bases and the J gene lost 3 bases, with 6 bases spanning the gap. CDR3 region: CASTTEETQYF. The CDR3 DNA is TGTGCCAGCACGACAGAAGAGACCCAGTACTTC.

This chain links TRBV7-2 with TRBJ2-7; unclear D gene. In germline, CDR1 is SGHTA, CDR2 FQGNSA. Between the trimmed V and J ends, which lost 5 bases and 6 bases, there was a span of 8 bases. The CDR3 covers 11 residues. DNA of the CDR3: TGTGCCAGCAGCGTTATTGGCGAGCAGTACTTC. Its protein is CASSVIGEQYF. The entire variable domain, with the rest obtained from reference TRBV7-2 and TRBJ2-7, is as follows: GAGVSQSPSNKVTEKGKDVELRCDPISGHTALYWYRQSLGQGLEFLIYFQGNSAPDKSGLPSDRFSAERTGGSVSTLTIQRTQQEDSAVYLCASSVIGEQYFGPGTRLTVT.

This clonotype was recorded a few times. The V gene is TRBV5-1, the J gene TRBJ1-1; 8 bases fit TRBD1. The CDR3 length is 14 residues. CDR1 is SGHRS and CDR2 is YFSETQ in the germline V gene. The trim removed 6 bases at V and 2 bases at J, leaving 6 bases unmatched. In DNA form, the CDR3 reads TGCGCCAGCACCATGACAGGGGTAAACACTGAAGCTTTCTTT. Amino acids: CASTMTGVNTEAFF.

This clonotype was seen only a few times. The CDR3 end shows no conserved phenylalanine or tryptophan, and so a read error is likely. V gene TRBV10-3 combines with J gene TRBJ1-2; a possible D gene is TRBD1 (5 bases). V was cut by 6 bases and J by 4 bases, with 15 bases left in between. Per germline, CDR1 ENHRY and CDR2 SYGVKD. There are 14 residues in the CDR3. The CDR3 DNA sequence: TGTGCCATCAGCGGGACGGCCATACCCTATGGCTACACCTTA. This gives the protein CAISGTAIPYGYTL.

This clonotype was seen more than once but under ten times. CDR3 sequence: CSASSQLLETQYF. The CDR3, as DNA: TGCAGTGCTAGTTCCCAGCTCCTAGAGACCCAGTACTTC. The chain has TRBV20-1 and TRBJ2-5; no firm D call. Trimming left V 3 bases short and J 4 bases short, with 12 bases between. The CDR3 is 13 residues long. Germline assignment: CDR1 DFQATT and CDR2 SNEGSKA (reference sequence).

In its sample, this clonotype was seen a few times. The chain combines TRBV5-6 with TRBJ2-5; D is undetermined. The CDR3 spans 13 residues. Germline loops: CDR1 SGHDT, CDR2 YYEEEE. V was pared by 1 base and J by 1 base, with 5 bases between. For the CDR3, the DNA is TGTGCCAGCAGCTTGTTGTTCCAAGAGACCCAGTACTTC. Translation gives CASSLLFQETQYF.

There are a few counts of this clonotype. A single base separates this from a much larger clone, so it may be a read error. The chain carries TRBV9 and TRBJ2-6; D is ambiguous. The CDR3 loop spans 14 amino acids. CDR1 SGDLS and CDR2 YYNGEE come from the germline V gene. CDR3 bases: TGTGCCAGCAGCGTAGATGCTGGGACCAACGTCCTGACTTTC. It specifies CASSVDAGTNVLTF. The full variable domain, completed using reference TRBV9 and TRBJ2-6, is DSGVTQTPKHLITATGQRVTLRCSPRSGDLSVYWYQQSLDQGLQFLIQYYNGEERAKGNILERFSAQQFPDLHSELNLSSLELGDSALYFCASSVDAGTNVLTFGAGSRLTVL.

At least ten counts were recorded for this clonotype. The chain employs TRBV7-3 and TRBJ1-1; D is unresolved. The germline V gene has CDR1 SGHTA and CDR2 FQGTGA. The V end was cut by 5 bases, the J end by 0 bases, with 7 bases between. The CDR3 covers 13 residues. This CDR3 reads CASSTTVNTEAFF. The CDR3 DNA sequence: TGTGCCAGCAGCACCACAGTGAACACTGAAGCTTTCTTT.

CDR3 loop: CASGYRGEKLFF. The CDR3 nucleotides are TGTGCCAGCGGGTACAGGGGTGAAAAACTGTTTTTT. This chain uses TRBV12-3 or TRBV12-4 with TRBJ1-4; 7 bases are shared with TRBD1. CDR3 size: 12 residues. Unmatched junction bases numbered 4, after V lost 8 bases and J lost 7 bases.

Only a few counts were recorded for this clonotype. V gene TRBV27 combines with J gene TRBJ2-1; 15 nucleotides line up with TRBD2. This CDR3 is built from 18 residues. With 1 base clipped from V and 2 bases from J, the junction kept 3 bases outside the gene matches. Germline CDR1 reads MNHEY; CDR2 reads SMNVEV (reference sequence). CDR3 coding DNA: TGTGCCAGCAGTTTATTCGGACTAGCGGGAGGGGCCTACAATGAGCAGTTCTTC. Its translation is CASSLFGLAGGAYNEQFF.

This clonotype was counted a few times. The V gene is TRBV7-2, the J gene TRBJ2-5; D call uncertain. The CDR3 is 14 amino acids. Trimming shortened V by 0 bases and J by 1 base, and 6 bases separated the two germline ends. From germline, CDR1 is SGHTA and CDR2 FQGNSA. The DNA of the CDR3 is TGTGCCAGCAGCTTAGCAGGGTTCCAAGAGACCCAGTACTTC. It yields the protein CASSLAGFQETQYF. The full variable domain, rest sourced from reference TRBV7-2 and TRBJ2-5, is GAGVSQSPSNKVTEKGKDVELRCDPISGHTALYWYRQSLGQGLEFLIYFQGNSAPDKSGLPSDRFSAERTGGSVSTLTIQRTQQEDSAVYLCASSLAGFQETQYFGPGTRLLVL.

The chain uses TRBV2 and TRBJ2-7, with 7 bases aligning to TRBD1. The CDR3 consists of 13 residues. Trimming took 8 bases from V and 2 from J; bases not matched to a gene: 6. CDR1 and CDR2 from the germline V gene are SNHLY and FYNNEI. CDR3 protein: CASAFRGTYEQYF. The CDR3 nucleotides read TGTGCCAGCGCTTTCAGGGGGACCTACGAGCAGTACTTC. The full variable domain, with the rest looked up from reference TRBV2 and TRBJ2-7, is EPEVTQTPSHQVTQMGQEVILRCVPISNHLYFYWYRQILGQKVEFLVSFYNNEISEKSEIFDDQFSVERPDGSNFTLKIRSTKLEDSAMYFCASAFRGTYEQYFGPGTRLTVT.

The sample holds a few counts of this clonotype. The rearrangement links TRBV5-6 to TRBJ1-2; the D is unclear. Trimming left V 1 base short and J 7 bases short, with 5 bases between. CDR1 and CDR2 from the germline V gene are SGHDT and YYEEEE. This CDR3 has 11 amino acids. CDR3 sequence: CASSLKGGYTF. The CDR3 nucleotides read TGTGCCAGCAGCTTGAAGGGTGGCTACACCTTC.

V is TRBV28 and J is TRBJ2-2, with 7 bases matching TRBD1. V dropped 1 base and J dropped 3; count of bases not matched to a gene: 11. Germline V CDR1 and CDR2: MDHEN, SYDVKM. The CDR3 runs to 18 residues. In DNA form, the CDR3 reads TGTGCCAGCAGTTTATTGGGTGGCTTCGGACAGGACACCGGGGAGCTGTTTTTT. Amino acids: CASSLLGGFGQDTGELFF.

CDR3 sequence: CNARGHRVHNEQFF. DNA of the CDR3: TGCAATGCCAGAGGTCACAGGGTCCACAATGAGCAGTTCTTC. The chain couples TRBV20-1 to TRBJ2-1; weak D call: TRBD1 (6 bases). Germline loops: CDR1 DFQATT, CDR2 SNEGSKA (reference sequence). The CDR3 length is 14 residues.

This clonotype was counted at least ten times. The chain recombines TRBV10-3 with TRBJ2-1, with D unclear. Germline V gene sequence: CDR1 ENHRY, CDR2 SYGVKD. V lost 3 bases to trimming and J lost 3 bases, with 9 bases between them. The CDR3 is 14 residues long. CDR3 DNA sequence: TGTGCCATCAGTGAATTTAGCAACTACAATGAGCAGTTCTTC. It encodes CAISEFSNYNEQFF.